This TCR beta chain was sequenced in a study of blood T cells in healthy people across ages. Combining a sample-barcoded 5' primer with a J-beta primer mix, a second PCR ran for about 7 to 11 cycles. A single record per CDR3 protein comes from TCRdb applying MiXCR to the 5' RACE reads. The sample contains about 1.4 million distinct CDR3 sequences, 59% of which appear only once. Every participating donor contributed around 9.5 milliliters of peripheral blood through a draw. A word on this clonotype: What it binds is not known.

Study observations and caveats: It was found that TCR beta diversity correlated strongly with the percentage of naive T cells. The fall in TCR beta diversity per million T cells was roughly linear with age. Unsorted PBMCs blocked a conclusive comparison of naive and antigen-experienced cells.

CDR3 length: 17 amino acids. With 2 bases removed from V and 0 bases from J, the gap between germline ends came to 11 bases. Germline assignment: CDR1 ENHRY and CDR2 SYGVKD. The chain recombines TRBV10-3 with TRBJ2-6, with D unresolved. The sample comprised blood. This clonotype originated in a man aged 18 to 30 in good health. DNA for the CDR3: TGTGCCATCAGTGAGGGACCCAAAGGCTCTGGGGCCAACGTCCTGACTTTC. Amino acid sequence: CAISEGPKGSGANVLTF.